This T cell receptor beta chain was obtained from a study of T cells in Graves' hyperthyroidism and ophthalmopathy. Trimming shortened V by 2 bases and J by 5 bases, and 6 bases separated the two germline ends. In germline, CDR1 is LNHNV, CDR2 YYDKDF (reference sequence). This CDR3 spans 13 amino acids. Using RNA transcripts as the source, TCR beta CDR3 regions were amplified. The TCR CDR3 first-round RT-PCR relied on the HTBI primer set. TCRdb ran MiXCR on the multiplex PCR reads and lists one entry per CDR3 protein. This table holds about 560,000 distinct CDR3 sequences, around 15% found once. This clonotype was detected ten times or more.

Sequenced input: blood. This chain joins TRBV15 and TRBJ1-4; D ambiguous. The TCR comes from a woman in her thirties or forties with Graves' hyperthyroidism. DNA of the CDR3: TGTGCCACCAGCAGATCTAAGAATGAAAAACTGTTTTTT. Translated: CATSRSKNEKLFF. Full variable domain (missing parts from reference TRBV15 and TRBJ1-4): DAMVIQNPRYQVTQFGKPVTLSCSQTLNHNVMYWYQQKSSQAPKLLFHYYDKDFNNEADTPDNFQSRRPNTSFCFLDIRSPGLGDTAMYLCATSRSKNEKLFFGSGTQLSVL.